The 2 T cell receptor beta chains below come from one sample, sequenced in a study of Ad26.COV2.S vaccination and SARS-CoV-2 variants. The method was immunoSEQ multiplex PCR; TCRdb's version includes in-frame clones alone and lacks a portion of them. The sample consists of some 480,000 clones, 87% of them appearing once. Treatment given: around 19 received Ad26.COV2.S at low or high dose, single or two shots; about 5 received placebo; per-sample allocation not given. Day 63 after the first vaccine or placebo injection was the time point for sampling. The starting material was peripheral blood, obtained in a trial of Ad26.COV2.S vaccine versus placebo. The receptors stem from a person between 18 and 65 years old who received the Ad26.COV2.S COVID-19 vaccine or a placebo.

V gene TRBV12-3 or TRBV12-4 combines with J gene TRBJ2-7; the D is unclear. The germline V and J ends were trimmed by 3 bases and 5 bases, with 5 bases remaining between them. The CDR3 spans 11 residues. CDR3 nucleotides: TGTGCCAGCAGTTTGTCCCACGAGCAGTACTTC. Translated: CASSLSHEQYF.

The V call is TRBV7-8, the J call TRBJ2-1, with 12 bases fitting TRBD2. V lost 5 bases to trimming and J lost 12 bases; unmatched junction nucleotides: 2. Germline V gene lookup returns CDR1 SGHVS and CDR2 FQNEAQ. The CDR3 is made up of 12 amino acids. The CDR3 reads CASSPLAGGQFF. Written as DNA, the CDR3 is TGTGCCAGCAGCCCACTAGCGGGAGGGCAGTTCTTC.